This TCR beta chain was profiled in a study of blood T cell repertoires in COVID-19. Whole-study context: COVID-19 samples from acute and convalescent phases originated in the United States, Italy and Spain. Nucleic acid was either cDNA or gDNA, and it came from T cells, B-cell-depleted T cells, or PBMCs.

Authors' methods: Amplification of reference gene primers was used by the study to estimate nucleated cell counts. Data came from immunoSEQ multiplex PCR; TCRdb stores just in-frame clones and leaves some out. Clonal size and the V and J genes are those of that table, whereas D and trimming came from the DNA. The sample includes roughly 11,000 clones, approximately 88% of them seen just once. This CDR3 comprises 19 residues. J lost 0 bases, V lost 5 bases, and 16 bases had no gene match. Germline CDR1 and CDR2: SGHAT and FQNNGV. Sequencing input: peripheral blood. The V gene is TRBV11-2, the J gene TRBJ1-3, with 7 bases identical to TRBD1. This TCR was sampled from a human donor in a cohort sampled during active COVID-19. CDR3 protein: CASSPLGQAALLSGNTIYF. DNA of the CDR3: TGTGCCAGCAGCCCTCTTGGACAGGCGGCACTTCTCTCTGGAAACACCATATATTTT.